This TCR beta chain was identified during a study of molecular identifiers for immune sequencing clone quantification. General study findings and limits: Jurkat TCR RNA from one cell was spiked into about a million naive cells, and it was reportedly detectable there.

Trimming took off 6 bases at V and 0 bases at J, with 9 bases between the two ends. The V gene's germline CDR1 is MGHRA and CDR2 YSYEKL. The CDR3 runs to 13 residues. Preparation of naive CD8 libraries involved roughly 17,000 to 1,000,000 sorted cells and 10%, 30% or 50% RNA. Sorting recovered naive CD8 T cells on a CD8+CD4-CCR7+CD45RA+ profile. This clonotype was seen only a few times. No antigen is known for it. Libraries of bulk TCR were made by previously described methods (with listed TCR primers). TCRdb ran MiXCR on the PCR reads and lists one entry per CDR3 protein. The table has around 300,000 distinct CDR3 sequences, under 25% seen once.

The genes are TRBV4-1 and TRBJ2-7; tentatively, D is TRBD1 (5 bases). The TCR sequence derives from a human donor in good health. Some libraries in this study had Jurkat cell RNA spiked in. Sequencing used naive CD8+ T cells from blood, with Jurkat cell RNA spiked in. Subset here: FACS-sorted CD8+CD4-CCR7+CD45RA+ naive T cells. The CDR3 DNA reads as TGCGCCAGCAGTTTCAGGGTCTCCTACGAGCAGTACTTC. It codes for CASSFRVSYEQYF.